The T cell receptor beta chain under discussion was sequenced for a study of cytomegalovirus exposure and HLA in healthy donors (dated 2017 in TCRdb). A note on the overall study: According to an earlier analysis of a few hundred of the donors, 150 million to 200 million T cells yielded 95 million to 140 million unique TCR beta sequences and about 280 Gb of sequence data. Along with the approximately 650-subject first cohort, a separate validation cohort of some 130 different subjects was used. Typing coverage differed by locus: A, B, C, DRB1 and DQB1 were typed in about 629-630 donors, DQA1 in 500 to 550, DPA1 in 606, and DPB1 in approximately 450. In the later analysis, no new phenotypic data were used to find candidate immune exposures; instead, reliance was placed on TCR beta sequences and their occurrence across donors. To decide whether each TCR beta V gene segment behaved as functional or pseudogenic, an earlier analysis of 587 of the donors relied on high-throughput TCR beta sequencing. The study combined high-throughput TCR immunosequencing, statistical association of individual TCRs with disease status, and machine learning to predict cytomegalovirus infection status. The T cell repertoires of around 730 subjects were profiled by immunosequencing and related to cytomegalovirus serostatus. Every discovery cohort repertoire had been produced on one sequencing platform. Among the approximately 420 genotyped donors, around 81% belonged to the genetic ancestry cluster associated with self-reported Caucasian donors. Four or five DR-DQ haplotypes were handled as single units for association and clustering, since linkage in the cohort was strong. The study was designed to test whether signatures of past pathogen exposure could be identified by cataloging public T cell receptors. Across roughly 420 genotyped donors of the cohort, an average of about 220,000 unique TCR beta nucleotide sequences per donor were sequenced, and approximately 17% of those sequences were non-productive. A later genetic analysis took genome-wide SNP genotypes for about 65% of the roughly 670 donors and used that subset as a discovery cohort. Class I and class II HLA loci were covered by the typing at four-digit resolution. Roughly 310 gigabases of sequencing data and around 87 million unique TCR sequences were included in an early release covering several hundred HLA-typed donors. Donor age, sex, ethnicity and CMV serostatus were collected together with the repertoire data. A later analysis re-analyzed previously published TCR beta repertoires from 666 donors and added high-resolution HLA genotyping to study TCR occurrence patterns.

What the study reported, not specific to this receptor: A cluster of highly shared sequence variants was judged likely to represent a technical artifact of the sequencing pipeline. According to a later analysis, most CMV-associated TCR beta chains appeared to be HLA-restricted, and the HLA associations seemed to be driven largely by CMV exposure. The earlier analysis of 587 of the donors excluded roughly 17 rarely observed V segments, including chromosome 9 orphons, because counts were too low. It was suggested by the authors that the approach could potentially be generalized to other disease states and immunological phenotypes. Some IMGT-functional V segments, including TRBV6-2 and TRBV6-3, could not be told apart with the 87-base-pair reads, so those segments were excluded. In a later genetic analysis, fewer N-insertions in productive TCRs were reported among donors in an Asian-associated ancestry cluster than the roughly 640-donor mean. Compared with equally common non-associated chains, HLA-associated TCR beta chains in a later analysis were more clonally expanded and had lower generation probabilities. Because HLA typing was unavailable for some donors at each locus, only the typed subset was used in association tests. At a false discovery rate of 0.05, a later analysis linked some 18,000 TCR beta sequences to specific HLA alleles. Broadly in line with IMGT annotations, most TCR beta V segments showed up in productive rearrangements about 87% or about 30% of the time in an earlier analysis of several hundred of the donors. The presence/absence analyses assumed that sequencing depth was roughly uniform across donors, and that assumption may not be true. Strong co-occurrence of HLA alleles, especially DR and DQ, made assigning TCR associations to individual alleles difficult. A further reported finding was that TCR beta sequences accurately predicted the HLA-A and HLA-B alleles for most subjects in the first cohort. Across donors, most TCR sequences were observed very rarely, whereas some public TCRs were present in many individuals. An association between a missense DCLRE1C variant and V-gene and J-gene trimming of TCR beta chains was found in a later genetic analysis and replicated in an independent cohort. According to a later analysis, parvovirus B19, influenza, CMV and Epstein-Barr virus appeared linked to several top co-occurrence clusters. The study gave a list of some 150 TCR beta chains associated with cytomegalovirus. The classifier was reported to diagnose cytomegalovirus status with high specificity and sensitivity in both the original and validation cohorts. Only TCR beta chains were sequenced in this cohort, and the absence of alpha or paired-chain data limited detectable features. A few of the identified cytomegalovirus-associated TCR beta chains were confirmed in vitro to be specific for cytomegalovirus antigens. A later analysis found that TCR association rates varied across HLA loci, with DRB1 alleles showing the most associated TCRs and HLA-C alleles the fewest. Correlated functional status among segregating V segments might reflect linkage disequilibrium, but an unknown experimental factor could not be ruled out. Immune exposure information for the cohort was limited to CMV serostatus.

Notes on this clone: There is no known antigen for this receptor. The record has no base qualities; no much larger clone is one base away.

The library was prepared using the immunoSEQ multiplex PCR assay. A mixture of 60 forward primers for TCR Vbeta segments and 13 reverse primers for TCR Jbeta segments was used in the multiplex PCR. The CDR3 region of rearranged TCR beta genes was amplified from genomic DNA by a multiplex PCR assay. The amplified TCR beta libraries were sequenced on the Illumina HiSeq System as 87-base-pair reads. The authors' pipeline ran thus. A later analysis counted about 76 million unique TCR beta chains across the 670 or so repertoires, and roughly 10 million of these chains were shared by at least two donors. Raw reads were error-corrected and collapsed into unique sequences with a nearest-neighbor algorithm that merged closely related sequences to remove PCR and sequencing errors. V, D and J gene segments were assigned by aligning CDR3 sequences to IMGT reference sequences. For a sequence to be retained, a match of at least six nucleotides to both a V gene segment and a J gene segment was required. Rearrangements were classified as productive when the CDR3 lacked stop codons and remained in frame with V and J, and all other rearrangements were classified as non-productive. CDR3 was defined by IMGT convention, running from the second conserved V-encoded cysteine to the conserved J-encoded phenylalanine. The earlier analysis of a few hundred of the donors excluded sequences that lacked an unambiguous match to a single V gene segment. In an earlier analysis of a few hundred of the donors, V segments were called functional above 56.7% productive rearrangements and were called segregating when the between-donor standard deviation exceeded 5%. A statistical classification framework was developed to diagnose cytomegalovirus status using the catalog of TCR beta chain sequences. In a later analysis, TCR nucleotide sequences were compared against IMGT/GENE-DB human TR gene sequences so that V and J genes could be assigned. In a later analysis, CDR3 sequences and most-parsimonious VDJ recombination scenarios were assigned using the TCRdist pipeline. In a later analysis, every TCR beta chain was defined by the combination of its CDR3 amino acid sequence and its V-gene family, and reads without a unique V-gene family were dropped. To address suspected cross-contamination and a sequencing artifact, a later analysis removed some 620 highly shared, low-generation-probability nucleotide sequences. For each public chain, a later analysis derived a clonal expansion index from normalized ranks of inferred template counts within each repertoire. In a later analysis, generation probabilities were computed with a VDJ recombination model fitted to out-of-frame rearrangements, and the resulting probabilities were checked against IGoR. A later analysis scored TCR-TCR, TCR-HLA and TCR-CMV co-occurrence with hypergeometric tests, applying a repertoire-size bias correction to TCR pairs. False discovery rates were estimated in a later analysis by permuting HLA or CMV assignments 20 times. In a later analysis, co-occurring TCRs were grouped using DBSCAN, and TCRdist sequence similarity was added for clustering within HLA-allele-positive subsets. Repertoires with fewer than 30,000 or more than 120,000 public chains, plus five repertoires with anomalous nucleotide sharing, were excluded from co-occurrence clustering. TCRdb obtained this table from immuneACCESS and retained in-frame rearrangements with V and J assigned. These tables miss some clones; where compared with another copy, unresolved V genes account for less than half of the shortfall, and the remainder is unexplained. V, J and clone size are those of that table, while D and trimming were read from the DNA. For this sample the table gives under 200,000 clones, of which over 70% were detected only once. Approximately 7% of the sample is held by the ten biggest clonotypes.

Here V drops 5 bases and J drops 3 bases, and the junction holds 6 bases not matched to any gene. CDR3 length: 15 amino acids, cysteine to phenylalanine. Only the CDR3 DNA stays, 45 bases, in frame from base 1. CDR1 is given as SGHVS and CDR2 as FNYEAQ, both from the germline V gene. The cohort was made up of 500 to 850 healthy bone marrow donors. Cohort members were all nominally healthy when sampled, although unrecorded immune exposures were likely present. The donor tested CMV seropositive and was one of the 289 seropositive cohort members. A peripheral blood sample was collected from each donor, and TCR beta sequencing was performed on peripheral blood mononuclear cells. Genomic DNA extraction from the blood cell samples was performed with the Qiagen DNeasy Blood Extraction Kit.

Source material: PBMCs. This clonotype originated in a woman in her 40s in good health and CMV-seropositive. This chain is built from TRBV7-6 and TRBJ1-3, with TRBD1 identical over 8 junction bases. The sequenced DNA: TGTGCCAGCAGCACACAGGGGGTTGGTGGAAACACCATATATTTT. Its translation reads: CASSTQGVGGNTIYF.